The 26 T cell receptor beta chains given below trace back to one sample, sequenced in a study of blood T cell repertoires in COVID-19. Here immunoSEQ multiplex PCR was the method, and the copy in TCRdb shows in-frame clones only, minus some. The repertoire holds 88,000 or so clones, about 89% seen once, with around 1.2% in the top ten. The sample consisted of PBMCs or T cells enriched from blood (not recorded which). The source of these receptors is a woman aged 50 to 60 with acute COVID-19.

The chain employs TRBV28 and TRBJ1-4; 7 bases are shared with TRBD1. The trim removed 6 bases at V and 0 bases at J, leaving 1 base unmatched. The V gene's germline CDR1 is MDHEN and CDR2 SYDVKM. The CDR3 spans 14 residues. The CDR3 protein is CASRQGATNEKLFF. The CDR3 coding sequence is TGTGCCAGCAGGCAGGGGGCAACTAATGAAAAACTGTTTTTT.

This chain connects TRBV28 to TRBJ2-3; D remains unclear. The length of the CDR3 is 12 residues. The V gene's germline CDR1 is MDHEN and CDR2 SYDVKM. The V gene lost 7 bases and the J gene lost 3 bases, with 8 bases spanning the gap. This CDR3 is CASTGPTDTQYF. The CDR3 DNA reads as TGTGCCAGCACGGGTCCGACAGATACGCAGTATTTT.

The V call is TRBV18, the J call TRBJ2-7; 7 nucleotides match TRBD1. The J segment lost 12 bases and the V segment lost 5 bases, leaving 7 bases of the junction unmatched. There are 11 residues in the CDR3. The germline V gene has CDR1 KGHSH and CDR2 LQKENI. The CDR3 region is CASSTDRVLYF. CDR3 in DNA: TGTGCCAGCTCAACTGACAGGGTTTTGTACTTC.

The chain couples TRBV7-2 to TRBJ1-1; 10 nucleotides line up with TRBD1. The V and J ends lost 3 bases and 5 bases, in that order; junction bases with no gene match: 3. Germline assignment: CDR1 SGHTA and CDR2 FQGNSA. This CDR3 contains 14 residues. The CDR3 DNA is TGTGCCAGCAGCTTTGGGACAGGGGATACTGAAGCTTTCTTT. It encodes CASSFGTGDTEAFF.

In nucleotides, the CDR3 is TGTGCCAGCAGCCTGGGACAGAATTTGAACACTGAAGCTTTCTTT. This encodes CASSLGQNLNTEAFF. The genes are TRBV7-2 and TRBJ1-1; 7 bases agree with TRBD1. Germline V lookup: CDR1 SGHTA, CDR2 FQGNSA. V lost 5 bases to trimming and J lost 0 bases; unmatched junction nucleotides: 6. CDR3 size: 15 residues.

This chain uses TRBV2 with TRBJ1-6, with D unclear. The V gene's germline CDR1 is SNHLY and CDR2 FYNNEI. The CDR3 sequence is 13 residues long. With 8 bases removed from V and 9 bases from J, the gap between germline ends came to 14 bases. The DNA of the CDR3 is TGTGCCAGCGAGAATTTATTCGGTTCACCCCTCCACTTT. It codes for CASENLFGSPLHF.

V usage is TRBV19 and J usage is TRBJ2-7, with 10 nucleotides matching TRBD2. The CDR3 length is 15 residues. CDR1 and CDR2 (germline): LNHDA, SQIVND (reference sequence). The trim removed 3 bases at V and 4 bases at J, leaving 6 bases unmatched. The CDR3 reads CASSIIAGGRYEQYF. The CDR3 region has the DNA TGTGCCAGTAGTATTATAGCGGGAGGACGGTACGAGCAGTACTTC.

The rearrangement uses TRBV14 and TRBJ1-4; D gene ambiguous. The CDR3 totals 15 residues. Deletions cut 1 base from V and 5 bases from J, with 11 bases between. The germline V gene has CDR1 SGHDN and CDR2 FVKESK. The CDR3 protein is CASSQGLAGNEKLFF. Here the CDR3 DNA reads TGTGCCAGCAGCCAAGGACTTGCGGGGAATGAAAAACTGTTTTTT. Full variable domain (missing parts from reference TRBV14 and TRBJ1-4): EAGVTQFPSHSVIEKGQTVTLRCDPISGHDNLYWYRRVMGKEIKFLLHFVKESKQDESGMPNNRFLAERTGGTYSTLKVQPAELEDSGVYFCASSQGLAGNEKLFFGSGTQLSVL.

This clone was seen a single time. The chain is built from TRBV2 and TRBJ2-2, with D uncertain. Trimming removed 6 bases at V and 0 bases at J, with 8 bases between. Germline V lookup: CDR1 SNHLY, CDR2 FYNNEI. The CDR3 runs to 14 residues. This CDR3 reads CASSHRSNTGELFF. CDR3 DNA: TGTGCCAGCAGCCATCGGTCGAACACCGGGGAGCTGTTTTTT.

To note about this clone: At one end, the junction sequence differs from germline, possibly due to a read error. This chain connects TRBV6-4 to TRBJ2-7; 11 nucleotides align to TRBD2. The CDR3 runs 11 residues. Germline values: CDR1 MRHNA, CDR2 SNTAGT. CDR3 sequence: CASSVLAGARF. The CDR3, as DNA: TGTGCCAGCAGTGTACTAGCGGGGGCCCGCTTC.

This clone was observed a few times. V and J are TRBV7-3 and TRBJ2-3, with D possibly TRBD1 on 6 matching bases. Deletions cut 4 bases from V and 2 bases from J, with 16 bases between. The CDR3 covers 16 residues. CDR1 and CDR2 from the germline V gene are SGHTA and FQGTGA. As DNA, the CDR3 is TGTGCCAGCAGCTCAAGTACAGGGTTACACACAGATACGCAGTATTTT. Translating gives CASSSSTGLHTDTQYF. The whole variable domain, remainder taken from reference TRBV7-3 and TRBJ2-3, is GAGVSQTPSNKVTEKGKYVELRCDPISGHTALYWYRQSLGQGPEFLIYFQGTGAADDSGLPNDRFFAVRPEGSVSTLKIQRTERGDSAVYLCASSSSTGLHTDTQYFGPGTRLTVL.

The chain combines TRBV3-1 (or the pseudogene TRBV3-2) with TRBJ1-1; a weak D match, TRBD1 (6 bases). This CDR3 is built from 14 residues. V was shortened by 3 bases and J by 5 bases, with 13 bases between the two germline ends. CDR1 LGHDT and CDR2 YNNKEL come from the germline V gene (reference sequence). The CDR3 DNA reads TGTGCCAGCAGCCAGAGGGGGGGGCGGACTGAAGCTTTCTTT. It specifies CASSQRGGRTEAFF.

This sequence joins TRBV10-3 and TRBJ2-7, with TRBD1 matching over 9 bases. This CDR3 region has 14 residues. CDR1 is ENHRY, CDR2 SYGVKD, per germline. The V gene end was trimmed by 6 bases and the J gene end by 5 bases; junction bases not matched to a gene: 8. CDR3 DNA: TGTGCCATCAGGCCCGGGACAGGGCCCAACGAGCAGTACTTC. It encodes CAIRPGTGPNEQYF.

The CDR3 is CASSTQMTGDGYTF. DNA for the CDR3: TGTGCCAGCAGCACCCAGATGACAGGGGATGGCTACACCTTC. The chain couples TRBV7-2 to TRBJ1-2, with 8 bases lining up with TRBD1. This CDR3 region has 14 residues. V lost 5 bases, J lost 6 bases, and 8 bases stayed unmatched. The germline gives CDR1 SGHTA, CDR2 FQGNSA.

J is TRBJ2-2 and V is TRBV29-1, with a tentative D call TRBD2 (6 bases). The CDR3 length is 15 residues. CDR1 is SQVTM and CDR2 is ANQGSEA in the germline V gene. V was pared by 6 bases and J by 4 bases, with 18 bases between. The CDR3 coding sequence is TGCAGCGTGGGGGGTTATGGGAATAGCACCGGGGAGCTGTTTTTT. Its protein product is CSVGGYGNSTGELFF.

The chain joins TRBV10-3 to TRBJ2-3; 7 bases align to TRBD2. The CDR3 extends over 15 amino acids. V dropped 3 bases and J dropped 0; count of bases not matched to a gene: 3. Per germline, CDR1 ENHRY and CDR2 SYGVKD. The CDR3 loop reads CAISEPSGSTDTQYF. The CDR3 nucleotides are TGTGCCATCAGTGAACCTAGCGGTAGCACAGATACGCAGTATTTT.

The chain couples TRBV5-1 to TRBJ1-2; no definite D call. CDR1 and CDR2 (germline): SGHRS, YFSETQ. Trimming took 0 bases from V and 7 from J, leaving 16 bases between them. This CDR3 comprises 15 residues. As DNA, the CDR3 is TGCGCCAGCAGCTTGGATTATCGGGAAGGGTTTGGCTACACCTTC. Translated, it gives CASSLDYREGFGYTF.

The V call is TRBV7-9, the J call TRBJ2-3; TRBD1 agrees at 9 bases. In germline, CDR1 is SEHNR, CDR2 FQNEAQ (reference sequence). Trimming took 5 bases from V and 7 from J; bases not matched to a gene: 13. The CDR3 has 16 amino acids. The DNA for the CDR3 is TGTGCCAGCAGCCCATACCGGGACAGGGTTATCCATACGCAGTATTTT. Protein product: CASSPYRDRVIHTQYF.

The chain uses TRBV7-2 and TRBJ1-4; D call uncertain. Germline lookup yields CDR1 SGHTA and CDR2 FQGNSA. The CDR3 extends over 15 amino acids. Trimming removed 1 base from V and 5 bases from J, with 11 bases in between. CDR3 residues: CASSLVASPNEKLFF. The CDR3 DNA reads TGTGCCAGCAGCTTAGTAGCCAGCCCAAATGAAAAACTGTTTTTT.

V usage is TRBV15 and J usage is TRBJ1-1; 8 positions match TRBD1. There are 14 residues in the CDR3. CDR1 LNHNV and CDR2 YYDKDF come from the germline V gene (reference sequence). Trimming removed 6 bases from V and 4 bases from J; junction bases left unmatched: 7. In DNA form, the CDR3 reads TGTGCCACCAGTCGACAGGGGCTGGCCACTGAAGCTTTCTTT. Translating gives CATSRQGLATEAFF.

The CDR3 loop reads CSATRSNTIYF. As DNA, the CDR3 is TGCAGCGCCACCAGGTCAAACACCATATATTTT. The chain couples TRBV29-1 to TRBJ1-3; no reliable D call. Between the trimmed V and J ends, which lost 7 bases and 6 bases, there was a span of 10 bases. Germline-derived CDR1 and CDR2 are SQVTM and ANQGSEA. The CDR3 covers 11 residues.

This sequence joins TRBV4-2 and TRBJ1-2; D is ambiguous. The germline V gene has CDR1 LGHNA and CDR2 YNFKEQ. CDR3 length: 11 amino acids. Trimming cost V 1 base and J 7 bases, with 4 bases left between them. DNA for the CDR3: TGTGCCAGCAGCCAAGCTCGTGGCTACACCTTC. Encoded protein: CASSQARGYTF.

This sequence joins TRBV6-1 and TRBJ1-5; TRBD1 aligns across 9 bases. This CDR3 is built from 14 residues. The J segment lost 1 base and the V segment lost 9 bases, leaving 4 bases of the junction unmatched. The germline V gene has CDR1 MNHNS and CDR2 SASEGT. CDR3 in DNA: TGTGCCAGTCAAACAGGGGGCAGCAATCAGCCCCAGCATTTT. Amino acid sequence: CASQTGGSNQPQHF.

V usage is TRBV24-1 and J usage is TRBJ2-1, with TRBD2 matching over 8 bases. Germline V lookup: CDR1 KGHDR, CDR2 SFDVKD. There are 16 residues in the CDR3. V dropped 6 bases and J dropped 5; count of bases not matched to a gene: 11. CDR3: CATSSSSSGANNEQFF. The CDR3 DNA reads TGTGCCACCAGTTCAAGTAGTAGCGGGGCGAACAATGAGCAGTTCTTC.

A few counts support this clone. The chain carries TRBV30 and TRBJ1-5, with D perhaps TRBD1 (6 bases). V was cut by 4 bases and J by 7 bases, with 14 bases left in between. Germline V CDR1 and CDR2: GTSNPN, SVGIG (reference sequence). This CDR3 comprises 13 residues. The CDR3 DNA reads as TGTGCCTGGAATAGAGGGGGGGGCCAGCCCCAGCATTTT. Translating it yields CAWNRGGGQPQHF.

This chain joins TRBV7-6 and TRBJ1-2, with 8 bases identical to TRBD1. The germline CDR1 and CDR2 sequences are SGHVS and FNYEAQ. V lost 0 bases to trimming and J lost 0 bases; unmatched junction nucleotides: 6. The CDR3 loop spans 17 amino acids. The chain's CDR3 is CASSLAGTGDTNYGYTF. CDR3 nucleotide sequence: TGTGCCAGCAGCTTAGCCGGGACAGGTGATACTAACTATGGCTACACCTTC.